This paragraph reports one T cell receptor (beta chain). The target antigen is unknown. The data originate from a study of T cell repertoires in cytomegalovirus infection. About the study: Based on public TCR beta signatures, there were indications of CMV infection and of a matching HLA type.

The study's findings and limits: HLA-C-restricted CMV-specific TCR beta clonotypes were dominant in the ex vivo response.

V trimming: 4 bases; J trimming: 4 bases; junction bases outside the gene matches: 8. Germline CDR1 MDHEN, CDR2 SYDVKM. The CDR3 runs 15 residues. TCRdb reanalysed the reads using MiXCR and keeps one entry per CDR3 protein. The data hold around 490,000 distinct CDR3 sequences, with around a quarter observed a single time. Sequencing used PBMCs. The clonotype originates from a human donor in good health (CMV status not recorded). Some clones in this sample may be carry-over from other donors' samples. This chain links TRBV28 with TRBJ1-2, with 8 bases matching TRBD1. The CDR3 region has the DNA TGTGCCAGCAGTTCTGGGACAGGCACCTTCTATGGCTACACCTTC. Its protein is CASSSGTGTFYGYTF.